This T cell receptor beta chain is from a study of blood T cell repertoires in COVID-19. Study as a whole: Acute and convalescent COVID-19 samples came from the United States, Italy and Spain. Nucleic acid was either cDNA or gDNA, and it came from T cells, B-cell-depleted T cells, or PBMCs.

Per the germline V gene, CDR1 is PRHDT and CDR2 is FYEKMQ (reference sequence). This CDR3 contains 16 residues. V dropped 3 bases and J dropped 6; count of bases not matched to a gene: 13. In the authors' methods: It was from reference gene primer amplification that nucleated cell counts were estimated. This table comes from immunoSEQ multiplex PCR, and its TCRdb copy is limited to in-frame clones, with some not included. V, J and clone size derive from that table, while D and trimming were established from the DNA sequence. The table records roughly 200,000 clones, about 88% of them present only once.

V is TRBV13 and J is TRBJ2-5; 7 positions match TRBD2. The specimen was peripheral blood. The clonotype was recovered from a woman aged 30 to 39 with active or convalescent COVID-19. The CDR3 nucleotides are TGTGCCAGCAGCTTGGGCCCGGGCGGGAGCGGGAAGACCCAGTACTTC. Its translation is CASSLGPGGSGKTQYF. The complete variable domain, with remaining parts taken from reference TRBV13 and TRBJ2-5, reads AAGVIQSPRHLIKEKRETATLKCYPIPRHDTVYWYQQGPGQDPQFLISFYEKMQSDKGSIPDRFSAQQFSDYHSELNMSSLELGDSALYFCASSLGPGGSGKTQYFGPGTRLLVL.